A selection of T cell receptor beta chains follows, all from one sample in a study of cytomegalovirus exposure and HLA in healthy donors. Assay: immunoSEQ multiplex PCR; the TCRdb copy retains only in-frame clones and omits some. The profile shows 110,000 to 150,000 clones, around 80% of them singletons. Sequencing was carried out using PBMCs. The receptor set was obtained from a man aged 18 to 35 in good health and CMV-seropositive. Each CDR3 is given with its conserved first and last residue. The D gene is left open where the match is weak. Expanded clones get a size class; other rows say once, few or many, or leave the size out.

V gene: TRBV14; clone size: .; D gene: .; J gene: TRBJ2-3; CDR3 length: 14; CDR3 DNA: TGTGCCAGCAGCCAAGATGTGAACTTAGATACGCAGTATTTT; CDR3 protein: CASSQDVNLDTQYF
V gene: TRBV28; clone size: .; D gene: TRBD1; J gene: TRBJ2-7; CDR3 length: 15; CDR3 DNA: TGTGCCAGCAAATACCGGGACAGGGGTGTGTACGAGCAGTACTTC; CDR3 protein: CASKYRDRGVYEQYF
V gene: TRBV13; clone size: .; D gene: TRBD2; J gene: TRBJ2-7; CDR3 length: 18; CDR3 DNA: TGTGCCAGCAGCTTAGGCACCCCGACTAGCGGGTTTACCTACGAGCAGTACTTC; CDR3 protein: CASSLGTPTSGFTYEQYF
V gene: TRBV6-1; clone size: .; D gene: .; J gene: TRBJ1-2; CDR3 length: 14; CDR3 DNA: TGTGCCAGCAGTTCTGACAGTGGAAACTATGGCTACACCTTC; CDR3 protein: CASSSDSGNYGYTF
V gene: TRBV11-2; clone size: .; D gene: .; J gene: TRBJ1-2; CDR3 length: 16; CDR3 DNA: TGTGCCAGCAGCTTAGTGAACGCAGGGCCTAACTATGGCTACACCTTC; CDR3 protein: CASSLVNAGPNYGYTF
V gene: TRBV5-1; clone size: .; D gene: TRBD1; J gene: TRBJ2-7; CDR3 length: 15; CDR3 DNA: TGCGCCAGCAGCAGAGGGACAGGGGAGCCCTACGAGCAGTACTTC; CDR3 protein: CASSRGTGEPYEQYF
V gene: TRBV4-1; clone size: few; D gene: .; J gene: TRBJ1-1; CDR3 length: 12; CDR3 DNA: TGCGCCAGCGCGGGGCAGGACACTGAAGCTTTCTTT; CDR3 protein: CASAGQDTEAFF
V gene: TRBV6-1; clone size: .; D gene: TRBD1; J gene: TRBJ2-2; CDR3 length: 16; CDR3 DNA: TGTGCCAGCAGTGACGTGACAGGGGGGGAAACCGGGGAGCTGTTTTTT; CDR3 protein: CASSDVTGGETGELFF
V gene: TRBV7-6; clone size: .; D gene: TRBD2; J gene: TRBJ2-3; CDR3 length: 17; CDR3 DNA: TGTGCCAGCACTCGCGGGGCTAGCGGGAGTCGGGCGGATACGCAGTATTTT; CDR3 protein: CASTRGASGSRADTQYF
V gene: TRBV28; clone size: .; D gene: TRBD2; J gene: TRBJ2-1; CDR3 length: 15; CDR3 DNA: TGTGCCAGCAGTGTAGCGGGGAGCTCCTACAATGAGCAGTTCTTC; CDR3 protein: CASSVAGSSYNEQFF
V gene: TRBV21-1; clone size: .; D gene: .; J gene: TRBJ2-5; CDR3 length: 15; CDR3 DNA: TGTGCCAGCAGCAGTTTGGGACAGGGTGGAGAGACCCAGTACTTC; CDR3 protein: CASSSLGQGGETQYF
V gene: TRBV2; clone size: .; D gene: TRBD1; J gene: TRBJ1-2; CDR3 length: 16; CDR3 DNA: TGTGCCAGCAGTGAACCCGCGACAGGGGTTGGGTATGGCTACACCTTC; CDR3 protein: CASSEPATGVGYGYTF
V gene: TRBV29-1; clone size: .; D gene: TRBD1; J gene: TRBJ2-7; CDR3 length: 12; CDR3 DNA: TGCAGCGCTAACGGACAGGGCTACGAGCAGTACTTC; CDR3 protein: CSANGQGYEQYF
V gene: TRBV19; clone size: once; D gene: .; J gene: TRBJ1-2; CDR3 length: 14; CDR3 DNA: TGTGCCAGTAGTCTGCGACAGTTATACTATGGCTACACCTTC; CDR3 protein: CASSLRQLYYGYTF
V gene: TRBV14; clone size: .; D gene: .; J gene: TRBJ2-7; CDR3 length: 14; CDR3 DNA: TGTGCCAGCAGCCAAGGTTTCTACCCCTATGAGCAGTACTTC; CDR3 protein: CASSQGFYPYEQYF
V gene: TRBV12-2; clone size: .; D gene: .; J gene: TRBJ1-1; CDR3 length: 15; CDR3 DNA: TGTGCAAGTCGCTTAGCGGACAGGGTCAGCACTGAAGCTTTCTTT; CDR3 protein: CASRLADRVSTEAFF
V gene: TRBV5-4; clone size: .; D gene: .; J gene: TRBJ2-7; CDR3 length: 13; CDR3 DNA: TGTGCCAGCAGCTTTCTCGACAACTACGAGCAGTACTTC; CDR3 protein: CASSFLDNYEQYF
V gene: TRBV4-1; clone size: .; D gene: TRBD2; J gene: TRBJ2-7; CDR3 length: 15; CDR3 DNA: TGCGCCAGCAGCCCGGGGCGGGAGAGATCCTACGAGCAGTACTTC; CDR3 protein: CASSPGRERSYEQYF
V gene: TRBV2; clone size: once; D gene: .; J gene: TRBJ1-1; CDR3 length: 17; CDR3 DNA: TGTGCCAGCAGTGTTTGGGGACCTAGGGGAGGGGACACTGAAGCTTTCTTT; CDR3 protein: CASSVWGPRGGDTEAFF
V gene: TRBV9; clone size: .; D gene: .; J gene: TRBJ1-1; CDR3 length: 15; CDR3 DNA: TGTGCCAGCAGCTACTCGGGATTTGCGGGGACTGAAGCTTTCTTT; CDR3 protein: CASSYSGFAGTEAFF
V gene: TRBV6-1; clone size: .; D gene: .; J gene: TRBJ1-5; CDR3 length: 14; CDR3 DNA: TGTGCCAGCAGTAGGTCGGGGGGGAATCAGCCCCAGCATTTT; CDR3 protein: CASSRSGGNQPQHF
V gene: TRBV7-8; clone size: .; D gene: .; J gene: TRBJ1-3; CDR3 length: 17; CDR3 DNA: TGTGCCAGCAGCACCCCAAAATCGGGGGACTCTGGAAACACCATATATTTT; CDR3 protein: CASSTPKSGDSGNTIYF
V gene: TRBV10-3; clone size: .; D gene: .; J gene: TRBJ1-1; CDR3 length: 13; CDR3 DNA: TGTGCCATCAGTTCACAGGGGAACACTGAAGCTTTCTTT; CDR3 protein: CAISSQGNTEAFF
V gene: TRBV7-9; clone size: .; D gene: TRBD2; J gene: TRBJ2-1; CDR3 length: 16; CDR3 DNA: TGTGCCAGCAGCCGCTCCGGGACTAGCGGGAGTGGCGAGCAGTTCTTC; CDR3 protein: CASSRSGTSGSGEQFF
V gene: TRBV7-9; clone size: .; D gene: .; J gene: TRBJ2-1; CDR3 length: 15; CDR3 DNA: TGTTCCAGCAGCTTAGTGACTAGGTCCGATGATGAGCAGTTCTTC; CDR3 protein: CSSSLVTRSDDEQFF
V gene: TRBV6-4; clone size: .; D gene: TRBD2; J gene: TRBJ2-2; CDR3 length: 15; CDR3 DNA: TGTGCCAGCAGTGACTCCGGGACTAGCACCGGGGAGCTGTTTTTT; CDR3 protein: CASSDSGTSTGELFF
V gene: TRBV6-1; clone size: .; D gene: TRBD1; J gene: TRBJ1-1; CDR3 length: 15; CDR3 DNA: TGTGCCAGCAGTCCCCGTTCAGGGGGAGACACTGAAGCTTTCTTT; CDR3 protein: CASSPRSGGDTEAFF
V gene: TRBV28; clone size: .; D gene: .; J gene: TRBJ2-7; CDR3 length: 14; CDR3 DNA: TGTGCCAGCAGGCTCTCCGGTTGGAGGTACGAGCAGTACTTC; CDR3 protein: CASRLSGWRYEQYF
V gene: TRBV6-5; clone size: .; D gene: .; J gene: TRBJ2-4; CDR3 length: 15; CDR3 DNA: TGTGCCAGCAGTTTCTCCGGGAGAGCCAAAAACATTCAGTACTTC; CDR3 protein: CASSFSGRAKNIQYF
V gene: TRBV7-9; clone size: once; D gene: TRBD1; J gene: TRBJ1-2; CDR3 length: 13; CDR3 DNA: TGTGCCAGCAGCTGGGACAGGACCTATGGCTACACCTTC; CDR3 protein: CASSWDRTYGYTF
V gene: TRBV5-1; clone size: few; D gene: .; J gene: TRBJ2-2; CDR3 length: 14; CDR3 DNA: TGCGCCAGCAGCTCAGACGGGTACACCGGGGAGCTGTTTTTT; CDR3 protein: CASSSDGYTGELFF
V gene: TRBV4-1; clone size: .; D gene: .; J gene: TRBJ2-7; CDR3 length: 12; CDR3 DNA: TGCGCCAGCAGCCAAGATACCTACGAGCAGTACTTC; CDR3 protein: CASSQDTYEQYF
V gene: TRBV11-2; clone size: .; D gene: .; J gene: TRBJ2-7; CDR3 length: 15; CDR3 DNA: TGTGCCAGCAGCACAAGACTCCGTGCCTACTACGAGCAGTACTTC; CDR3 protein: CASSTRLRAYYEQYF
V gene: TRBV13; clone size: .; D gene: .; J gene: TRBJ1-1; CDR3 length: 14; CDR3 DNA: TGTGCCAGCAGCTTAGTTGCGGGGGACACTGAAGCTTTCTTT; CDR3 protein: CASSLVAGDTEAFF
V gene: TRBV15; clone size: .; D gene: .; J gene: TRBJ1-5; CDR3 length: 16; CDR3 DNA: TGTGCCACCAGCACGGGGTGGGGAGTTTTCGATCAGCCCCAGCATTTT; CDR3 protein: CATSTGWGVFDQPQHF
V gene: TRBV30; clone size: few; D gene: .; J gene: TRBJ2-2; CDR3 length: 16; CDR3 DNA: TGTGCCTGGAGCCTAGGAGGGGATGGCAGCACCGGGGAGCTGTTTTTT; CDR3 protein: CAWSLGGDGSTGELFF
V gene: TRBV11-2; clone size: .; D gene: .; J gene: TRBJ2-1; CDR3 length: 15; CDR3 DNA: TGTGCCAGCAGCTTAGGTAGTCTACAGTACAATGAGCAGTTCTTC; CDR3 protein: CASSLGSLQYNEQFF
V gene: TRBV5-1; clone size: .; D gene: .; J gene: TRBJ1-4; CDR3 length: 14; CDR3 DNA: TGCGCCAGCAGCTTTCAGGGAACTAATGAAAAACTGTTTTTT; CDR3 protein: CASSFQGTNEKLFF
V gene: TRBV6-6; clone size: .; D gene: TRBD2; J gene: TRBJ2-1; CDR3 length: 15; CDR3 DNA: TGTGCCAGCAGCCTACCTTATCTAGCGGACAATGAGCAGTTCTTC; CDR3 protein: CASSLPYLADNEQFF
V gene: TRBV14; clone size: .; D gene: .; J gene: TRBJ1-2; CDR3 length: 15; CDR3 DNA: TGTGCCAGCAGCACCCGACAGGACTGGGACTATGGCTACACCTTC; CDR3 protein: CASSTRQDWDYGYTF
V gene: TRBV4-1; clone size: .; D gene: .; J gene: TRBJ2-7; CDR3 length: 13; CDR3 DNA: TGCGCCAGCAGCCAGTTCCCTAACTACGAGCAGTACTTC; CDR3 protein: CASSQFPNYEQYF
V gene: TRBV5-1; clone size: .; D gene: .; J gene: TRBJ2-2; CDR3 length: 14; CDR3 DNA: TGCGCCAGCAGCTTGGGACATTTCACCGGGGAGCTGTTTTTT; CDR3 protein: CASSLGHFTGELFF
V gene: TRBV11-2; clone size: .; D gene: .; J gene: TRBJ1-1; CDR3 length: 15; CDR3 DNA: TGTGCCAGCAGCTTCAGAACAGGGTTGAACACTGAAGCTTTCTTT; CDR3 protein: CASSFRTGLNTEAFF
V gene: TRBV27; clone size: .; D gene: .; J gene: TRBJ2-3; CDR3 length: 15; CDR3 DNA: TGTGCCAGCAGTTTTTATAAGACTAGCACAGATACGCAGTATTTT; CDR3 protein: CASSFYKTSTDTQYF
V gene: TRBV28; clone size: .; D gene: TRBD2; J gene: TRBJ2-7; CDR3 length: 15; CDR3 DNA: TGTGCCAGCAGTTTAAGGGACTACCTGTTTTACGAGCAGTACTTC; CDR3 protein: CASSLRDYLFYEQYF
V gene: TRBV5-1; clone size: .; D gene: TRBD1; J gene: TRBJ1-1; CDR3 length: 13; CDR3 DNA: TGCGCCAGCGCAACAGGGGCGGGCACTGAAGCTTTCTTT; CDR3 protein: CASATGAGTEAFF
V gene: TRBV4-2; clone size: .; D gene: .; J gene: TRBJ1-1; CDR3 length: 18; CDR3 DNA: TGTGCCAGCAGCCAAGATGGAGGAACAGGGCGGGTGAACACTGAAGCTTTCTTT; CDR3 protein: CASSQDGGTGRVNTEAFF
V gene: TRBV21-1; clone size: .; D gene: .; J gene: TRBJ1-1; CDR3 length: 17; CDR3 DNA: TGTGCCAGCAGCAAAGAGAATGAGAGACAGGGAATTACTGAAGCTTTCTTT; CDR3 protein: CASSKENERQGITEAFF
V gene: TRBV10-2; clone size: .; D gene: TRBD2; J gene: TRBJ2-1; CDR3 length: 15; CDR3 DNA: TGCGCCAGCAGACCCCCGGGACTAGCGGGAGATGAGCAGTTCTTC; CDR3 protein: CASRPPGLAGDEQFF
V gene: TRBV28; clone size: .; D gene: TRBD1; J gene: TRBJ2-2; CDR3 length: 15; CDR3 DNA: TGTGCCAGCATCAACAGGGGGCCGAACACCGGGGAGCTGTTTTTT; CDR3 protein: CASINRGPNTGELFF
V gene: TRBV28; clone size: .; D gene: TRBD1; J gene: TRBJ1-2; CDR3 length: 14; CDR3 DNA: TGTGCCAGCAGTTTGGGACAGGGGGGGGGTGGCTACACCTTC; CDR3 protein: CASSLGQGGGGYTF
V gene: TRBV5-1; clone size: .; D gene: .; J gene: TRBJ2-1; CDR3 length: 16; CDR3 DNA: TGCGCCAGCAGCTCCGGACAGGGAGGGGCCTCAAGGGAGCAGTTCTTC; CDR3 protein: CASSSGQGGASREQFF
V gene: TRBV27; clone size: .; D gene: TRBD1; J gene: TRBJ1-5; CDR3 length: 12; CDR3 DNA: TGTGCCAGCAGTTCGGACAGGTGGCCCCAGCATTTT; CDR3 protein: CASSSDRWPQHF
V gene: TRBV5-6; clone size: .; D gene: TRBD2; J gene: TRBJ2-7; CDR3 length: 14; CDR3 DNA: TGTGCCAGCAGCACGGCGGGGGAAGGTAACGAGCAGTACTTC; CDR3 protein: CASSTAGEGNEQYF
V gene: TRBV5-5; clone size: .; D gene: TRBD1; J gene: TRBJ2-2; CDR3 length: 14; CDR3 DNA: TGTGCCACCATGGACAGGGGGCATACCGGGGAGCTGTTTTTT; CDR3 protein: CATMDRGHTGELFF
V gene: TRBV19; clone size: .; D gene: TRBD1; J gene: TRBJ2-1; CDR3 length: 17; CDR3 DNA: TGTGCCAGTAGTCGGACAGGGGGCTTTCCGGGCCTCAATGAGCAGTTCTTC; CDR3 protein: CASSRTGGFPGLNEQFF
V gene: TRBV19; clone size: .; D gene: .; J gene: TRBJ1-2; CDR3 length: 13; CDR3 DNA: TGTGCCAGTACCCCCAGGGAAAACTATGGCTACACCTTC; CDR3 protein: CASTPRENYGYTF
V gene: TRBV4-1; clone size: .; D gene: .; J gene: TRBJ2-1; CDR3 length: 17; CDR3 DNA: TGCGCCAGCAGCTTCGGGAAAGGGGTAGCGGAGGGGAATGAGCAGTTCTTC; CDR3 protein: CASSFGKGVAEGNEQFF
V gene: TRBV27; clone size: .; D gene: .; J gene: TRBJ2-7; CDR3 length: 17; CDR3 DNA: TGTGCCAGCAGTCCGGGGACTCCCAACCTTGGCTCCTACGAGCAGTACTTC; CDR3 protein: CASSPGTPNLGSYEQYF
V gene: TRBV7-2; clone size: .; D gene: .; J gene: TRBJ1-5; CDR3 length: 15; CDR3 DNA: TGTGCCAGCAGCCCGGGCAGGGTTAGCAATCAGCCCCAGCATTTT; CDR3 protein: CASSPGRVSNQPQHF